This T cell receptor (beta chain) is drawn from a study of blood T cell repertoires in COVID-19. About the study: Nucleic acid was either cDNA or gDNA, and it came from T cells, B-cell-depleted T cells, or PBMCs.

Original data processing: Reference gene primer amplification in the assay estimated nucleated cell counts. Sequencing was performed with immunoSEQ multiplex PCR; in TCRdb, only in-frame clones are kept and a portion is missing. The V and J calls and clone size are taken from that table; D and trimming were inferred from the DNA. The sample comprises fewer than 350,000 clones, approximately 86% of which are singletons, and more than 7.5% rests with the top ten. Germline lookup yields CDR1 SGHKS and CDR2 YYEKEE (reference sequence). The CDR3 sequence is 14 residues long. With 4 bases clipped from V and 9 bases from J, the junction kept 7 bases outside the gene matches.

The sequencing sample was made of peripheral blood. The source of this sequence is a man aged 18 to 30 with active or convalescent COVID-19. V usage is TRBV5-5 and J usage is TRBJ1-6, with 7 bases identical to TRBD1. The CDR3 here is CASSPRQGFSPLHF. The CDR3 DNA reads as TGTGCCAGCAGCCCACGACAGGGCTTTTCACCCCTCCACTTT. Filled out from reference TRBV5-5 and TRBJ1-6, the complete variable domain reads DAGVTQSPTHLIKTRGQQVTLRCSPISGHKSVSWYQQVLGQGPQFIFQYYEKEERGRGNFPDRFSARQFPNYSSELNVNALLLGDSALYLCASSPRQGFSPLHFGNGTRLTVT.